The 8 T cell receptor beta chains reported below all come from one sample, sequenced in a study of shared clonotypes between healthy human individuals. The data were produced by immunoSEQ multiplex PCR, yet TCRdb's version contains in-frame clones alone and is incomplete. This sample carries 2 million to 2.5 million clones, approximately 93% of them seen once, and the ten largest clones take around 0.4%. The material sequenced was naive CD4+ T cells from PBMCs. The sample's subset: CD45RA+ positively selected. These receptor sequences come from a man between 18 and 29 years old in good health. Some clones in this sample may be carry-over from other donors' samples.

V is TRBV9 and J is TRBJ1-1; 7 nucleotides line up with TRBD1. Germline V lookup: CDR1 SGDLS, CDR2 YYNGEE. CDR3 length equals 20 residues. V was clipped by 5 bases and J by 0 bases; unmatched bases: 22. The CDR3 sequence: CASSTSPKVRTGVMNTEAFF. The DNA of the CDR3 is TGTGCCAGCAGTACGTCACCCAAGGTTAGGACAGGAGTCATGAACACTGAAGCTTTCTTT.

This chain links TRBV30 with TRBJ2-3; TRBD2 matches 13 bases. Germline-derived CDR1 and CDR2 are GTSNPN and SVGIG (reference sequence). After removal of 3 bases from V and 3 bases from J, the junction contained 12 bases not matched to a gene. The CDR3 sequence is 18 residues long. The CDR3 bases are TGTGCCTGGAGCTCCCTGGGGACTAGCGGGGTAGGGACAGATACGCAGTATTTT. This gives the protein CAWSSLGTSGVGTDTQYF.

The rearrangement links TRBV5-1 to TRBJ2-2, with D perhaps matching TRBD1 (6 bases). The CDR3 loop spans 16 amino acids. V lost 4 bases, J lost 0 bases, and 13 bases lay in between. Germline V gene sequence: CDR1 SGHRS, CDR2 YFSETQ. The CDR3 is CASSLNRAANTGELFF. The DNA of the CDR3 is TGCGCCAGCAGCCTAAACAGGGCCGCGAACACCGGGGAGCTGTTTTTT.

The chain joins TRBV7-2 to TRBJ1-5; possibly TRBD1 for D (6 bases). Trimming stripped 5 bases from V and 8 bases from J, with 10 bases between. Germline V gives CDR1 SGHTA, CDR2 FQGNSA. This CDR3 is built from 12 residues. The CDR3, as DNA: TGTGCCAGCAGCACAAGGGGGGAGCCCCAGCATTTT. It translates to CASSTRGEPQHF.

This chain's CDR3 is CASSPSLAGGVTEQFF. In nucleotides, the CDR3 is TGTGCCAGCTCACCAAGTTTAGCGGGAGGGGTTACTGAGCAGTTCTTC. The chain recombines TRBV18 with TRBJ2-1, with 11 positions matching TRBD2. Germline trimming cut 2 bases from V and 9 bases from J; bases unmatched to any gene: 9. The CDR3 contains 16 residues. Germline V gene sequence: CDR1 KGHSH, CDR2 LQKENI.

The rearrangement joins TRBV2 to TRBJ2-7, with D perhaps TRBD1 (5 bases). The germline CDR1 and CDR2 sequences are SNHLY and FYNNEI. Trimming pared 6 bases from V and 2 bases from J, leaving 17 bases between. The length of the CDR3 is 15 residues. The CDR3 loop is CASSDRRLGAYEQYF. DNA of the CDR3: TGTGCCAGCAGCGACAGAAGACTGGGCGCCTACGAGCAGTACTTC.

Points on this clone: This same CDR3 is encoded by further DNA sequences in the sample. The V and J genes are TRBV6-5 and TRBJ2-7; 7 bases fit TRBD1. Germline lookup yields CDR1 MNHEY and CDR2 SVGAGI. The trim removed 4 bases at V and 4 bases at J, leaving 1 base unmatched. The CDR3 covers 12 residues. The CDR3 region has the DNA TGTGCCAGCAGTTTACAGGGGTACGAGCAGTACTTC. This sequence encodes CASSLQGYEQYF.

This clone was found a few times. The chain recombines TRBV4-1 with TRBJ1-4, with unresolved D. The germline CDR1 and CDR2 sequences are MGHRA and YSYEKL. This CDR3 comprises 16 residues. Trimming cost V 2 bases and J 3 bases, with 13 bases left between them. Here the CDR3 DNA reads TGCGCCAGCAGCCAAACGGACCTCGGGGCTAATGAAAAACTGTTTTTT. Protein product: CASSQTDLGANEKLFF.